These 14 T cell receptor beta chains were sequenced from one sample in a study of liver allograft versus peripheral blood T cells. Across the study: The authors compared T cell receptor repertoires in transplanted livers with recipients' peripheral blood repertoires.

Via MiXCR, TCRdb re-called the reads, giving one row per CDR3 protein. The data contain roughly 2,700 distinct CDR3 sequences, about a sixth of them seen just once; the ten biggest clones take up approximately 6.3%. The receptors shown here come from a human patient who had a liver transplant. The T cells may partly be graft donor cells.

This clonotype has just a few counts. CDR3 nucleotides: TGTGCCAGCGCCCGACAGACCCAGGGTAAGACCTTC. This sequence encodes CASARQTQGKTF. The chain combines TRBV12-3 or TRBV12-4 with TRBJ1-2; D may be TRBD1 (5 bases). The CDR3 totals 12 residues. Trimming stripped 8 bases from V and 14 bases from J, with 21 bases between.

The V gene is TRBV6-2 or TRBV6-3, the J gene TRBJ2-5, with TRBD1 identical over 7 bases. CDR3 length equals 13 residues. Trimming at V came to 6 bases and at J to 2 bases, leaving 3 bases not matched to a gene. Per germline, CDR1 MNHEY and CDR2 SVGEGT. The CDR3 nucleotides read TGTGCCAGCAGAGACAGGGCGCAAGAGACCCAGTACTTC. It specifies CASRDRAQETQYF.

By share of the sample, this clonotype is medium-sized. The rearrangement links TRBV27 to TRBJ2-2; D is unresolved. CDR1 and CDR2 from the germline V gene are MNHEY and SMNVEV (reference sequence). This CDR3 region has 14 residues. Trimming stripped 3 bases from V and 1 base from J, with 6 bases between. The CDR3 DNA reads TGTGCCAGCAGTTTGGAGTGGAACACCGGGGAGCTGTTTTTT. As protein: CASSLEWNTGELFF.

This clonotype is deemed medium-sized. The chain uses TRBV28 and TRBJ2-7, with D perhaps given as TRBD1 or TRBD2 (7 bases each). Trimming shortened V by 6 bases and J by 5 bases, and 17 bases separated the two germline ends. Germline CDR1 MDHEN, CDR2 SYDVKM. This CDR3 comprises 14 residues. DNA of the CDR3: TGTGCCAGCAGGAGCGGGACAGCACACAACGAGCAGTACTTC. Protein sequence: CASRSGTAHNEQYF.

The chain employs TRBV29-1 and TRBJ2-5, with D possibly TRBD1 on 6 matching bases. The ends were cut back, 7 bases at V and 9 bases at J, with 21 bases in the middle. The CDR3 spans 13 residues. Germline values: CDR1 SQVTM, CDR2 ANQGSEA. The chain's CDR3 is CSAGGSGKVAQYF. In nucleotides, the CDR3 is TGCAGCGCTGGGGGCTCCGGGAAGGTGGCCCAGTACTTC.

This clonotype is large. The chain couples TRBV19 to TRBJ1-4; D not resolved. Germline V gene lookup returns CDR1 LNHDA and CDR2 SQIVND (reference sequence). There are 15 residues in the CDR3. Trimming shortened V by 5 bases and J by 8 bases, and 18 bases separated the two germline ends. The chain's CDR3 is CASSSRTREREKLFF. In DNA form, the CDR3 reads TGTGCCAGTAGTTCCCGAACTAGGGAGAGGGAAAAACTGTTTTTT.

This sequence joins TRBV10-3 and TRBJ2-7; 9 bases are shared with TRBD1. This CDR3 has 13 residues. The germline V gene encodes CDR1 ENHRY and CDR2 SYGVKD. V was pared by 4 bases and J by 2 bases, with 0 bases of the junction left unmatched. CDR3 protein: CAISGTGAYEQYF. For the CDR3, the DNA is TGTGCCATCAGTGGGACAGGGGCCTACGAGCAGTACTTC.

This chain uses TRBV25-1 with TRBJ2-5; TRBD2 matches 10 bases. The ends lost 5 bases at V and 2 bases at J; junction bases unmatched: 2. This CDR3 has 14 amino acids. From germline, CDR1 is MGHDK and CDR2 SYGVNS. CDR3 coding DNA: TGTGCCAGCAGTCTAGCGGGGGTACAAGAGACCCAGTACTTC. Its translation is CASSLAGVQETQYF.

This clonotype is labeled as medium-sized. The chain joins TRBV19 to TRBJ2-1, with 14 bases aligning to TRBD2. The CDR3 consists of 17 residues. The germline CDR1 and CDR2 sequences are LNHDA and SQIVND (reference sequence). Trimming at V came to 8 bases and at J to 0 bases, leaving 6 bases not matched to a gene. CDR3 sequence (DNA): TGTGCCAGTCGCGGGACTAGCGGGGGCAGCTCCTACAATGAGCAGTTCTTC. Protein product: CASRGTSGGSSYNEQFF.

The CDR3 sequence: CASSFSGRATYEQYF. Here the CDR3 DNA reads TGTGCCAGCAGCTTCAGCGGGAGGGCCACCTACGAGCAGTACTTC. V and J are TRBV11-1 and TRBJ2-7, with 10 bases lining up with TRBD2. Germline loops: CDR1 SGHAT, CDR2 FQDESV (reference sequence). The CDR3 sequence is 15 residues long. V gave up 3 bases and J gave up 2 bases; unmatched junction bases: 4.

In its sample, this clonotype ranks as medium-sized (0.01 to 0.1%). The chain carries TRBV27 and TRBJ2-1; 14 positions agree with TRBD2. The CDR3 is 16 amino acids. CDR1 and CDR2 (germline): MNHEY, SMNVEV (reference sequence). The J segment lost 8 bases and the V segment lost 5 bases, leaving 8 bases of the junction unmatched. The CDR3 sequence is CASSTTSGRAPDEQFF. CDR3 DNA: TGTGCCAGCAGTACGACTAGCGGGAGGGCCCCCGATGAGCAGTTCTTC.

In its sample, this clonotype ranks as medium-sized. The rearrangement uses TRBV6-5 and TRBJ2-2; TRBD2 matches at 7 bases. The CDR3 contains 17 residues. V lost 5 bases, J lost 3 bases, and 12 bases stayed unmatched. Looked up from germline, CDR1 is MNHEY and CDR2 is SVGAGI. The CDR3 coding sequence is TGTGCCAGCAGTCCCAACCCCCCGGGACTATACACCGGGGAGCTGTTTTTT. Translation gives CASSPNPPGLYTGELFF.

As DNA, the CDR3 is TGTGCCAGCTGGGGGACAGGGGCTGTAAACACCATATATTTT. Its translation: CASWGTGAVNTIYF. The chain recombines TRBV6-6 with TRBJ1-3; 10 nucleotides agree with TRBD1. The CDR3 is 14 amino acids. Germline V CDR1 and CDR2: MNHNY, SVGAGI (reference sequence). V shed 8 bases and J 6 bases; nucleotides not matched to a gene: 7.

Details on this clonotype: A read error is possible here, since a much larger clone lies one base away. J is TRBJ2-7 and V is TRBV6-5; 7 nucleotides align to TRBD1. CDR1 is MNHEY, CDR2 SVGAGI, per germline. This CDR3 spans 14 amino acids. The CDR3 loop reads CASRGGASKWTQSF. CDR3 nucleotide sequence: TGTGCCAGCAGAGGGGGCGCGAGTAAGTGGACCCAGTCCTTC.